This entry is about one TCR beta chain. Its matching antigen is unknown. V dropped 7 bases and J dropped 2; count of bases not matched to a gene: 9. This CDR3 has 15 amino acids. Germline-derived CDR1 and CDR2 are MDHEN and SYDVKM. These data originate in a study of cytomegalovirus exposure and HLA in healthy donors. General observations from the study: Most TCR sequences showed up rarely, but some public TCRs showed up in many donors. In a later analysis, common viral pathogens appeared linked to several of the most significant clusters. The study carried out a later analysis of TCR beta sequences. It associated under 20,000 of them with specific HLA alleles at a false discovery rate of 0.05.

PCR primers comprised 60 Vbeta and 13 Jbeta primers. TCRdb's table, derived via immunoSEQ multiplex PCR, lists solely in-frame clones and lacks some. The sample lists about 110,000 clones; just over 70% were seen once. The chain employs TRBV28 and TRBJ2-7, with 9 positions matching TRBD1. The sequenced sample was PBMCs. This clonotype was obtained from a boy younger than 18 in good health and CMV-seronegative. DNA of the CDR3: TGTGCCAGCACCTCACCGGGACAGGGTACCTACGAGCAGTACTTC. Amino acids: CASTSPGQGTYEQYF.